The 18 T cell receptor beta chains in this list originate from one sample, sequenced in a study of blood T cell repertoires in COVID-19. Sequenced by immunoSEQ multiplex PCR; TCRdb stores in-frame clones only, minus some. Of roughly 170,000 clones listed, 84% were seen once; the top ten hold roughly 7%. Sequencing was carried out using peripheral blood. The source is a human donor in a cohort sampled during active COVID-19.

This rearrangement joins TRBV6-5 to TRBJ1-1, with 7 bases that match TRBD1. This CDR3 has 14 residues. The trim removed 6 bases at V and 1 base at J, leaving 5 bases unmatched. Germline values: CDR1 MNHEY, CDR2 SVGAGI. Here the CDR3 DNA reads TGTGCCAGCAGGACAGGGATGACGAACACTGAAGCTTTCTTT. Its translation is CASRTGMTNTEAFF.

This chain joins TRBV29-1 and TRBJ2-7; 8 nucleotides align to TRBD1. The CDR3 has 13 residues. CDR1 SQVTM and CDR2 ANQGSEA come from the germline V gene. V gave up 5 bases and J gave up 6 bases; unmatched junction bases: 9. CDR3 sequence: CSVRTGQVSEQYF. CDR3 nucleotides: TGCAGCGTTCGGACAGGGCAAGTATCCGAGCAGTACTTC.

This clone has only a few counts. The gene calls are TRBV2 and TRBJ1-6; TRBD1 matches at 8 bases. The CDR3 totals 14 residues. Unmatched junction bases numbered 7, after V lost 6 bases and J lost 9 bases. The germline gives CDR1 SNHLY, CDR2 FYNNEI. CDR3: CASSSPQGASPLHF. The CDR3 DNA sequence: TGTGCCAGCAGCTCCCCGCAGGGGGCTTCACCCCTCCACTTT.

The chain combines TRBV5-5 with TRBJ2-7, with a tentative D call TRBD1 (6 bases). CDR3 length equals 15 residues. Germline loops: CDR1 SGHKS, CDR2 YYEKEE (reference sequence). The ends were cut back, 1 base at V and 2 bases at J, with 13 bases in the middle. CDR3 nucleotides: TGTGCCAGCAGCTTGTCTCGGACAGAAACCTACGAGCAGTACTTC. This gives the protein CASSLSRTETYEQYF.

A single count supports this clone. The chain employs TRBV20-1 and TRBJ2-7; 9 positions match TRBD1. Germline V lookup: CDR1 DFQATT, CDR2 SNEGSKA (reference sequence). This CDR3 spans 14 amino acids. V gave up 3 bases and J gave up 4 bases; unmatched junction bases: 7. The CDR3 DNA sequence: TGCAGTGCTAGTCCCTCGGACAGGGGTTACGAGCAGTACTTC. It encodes CSASPSDRGYEQYF.

The CDR3 DNA reads TGTGCCAGCAGCTTAACGGCGGGGGGTAGGTACGAGCAGTACTTC. This codes for CASSLTAGGRYEQYF. The V call is TRBV7-2, the J call TRBJ2-7, with 8 bases aligning to TRBD2. With 2 bases clipped from V and 4 bases from J, the junction kept 7 bases outside the gene matches. The CDR3 contains 15 residues. The germline V gene has CDR1 SGHTA and CDR2 FQGNSA.

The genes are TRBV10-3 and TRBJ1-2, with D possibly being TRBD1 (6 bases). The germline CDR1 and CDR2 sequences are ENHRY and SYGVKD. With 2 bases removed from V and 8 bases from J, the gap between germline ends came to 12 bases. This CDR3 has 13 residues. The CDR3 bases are TGTGCCATCAGTGAGGGGGGGGCGCGGGGCTACACCTTC. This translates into CAISEGGARGYTF.

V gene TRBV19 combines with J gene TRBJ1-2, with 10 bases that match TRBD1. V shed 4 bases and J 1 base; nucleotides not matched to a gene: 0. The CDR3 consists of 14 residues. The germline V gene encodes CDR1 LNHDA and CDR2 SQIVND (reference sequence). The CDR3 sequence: CASSRDRGNYGYTF. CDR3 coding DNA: TGTGCCAGTAGTAGGGACAGGGGTAACTATGGCTACACCTTC. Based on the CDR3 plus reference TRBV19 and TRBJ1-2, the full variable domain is DGGITQSPKYLFRKEGQNVTLSCEQNLNHDAMYWYRQDPGQGLRLIYYSQIVNDFQKGDIAEGYSVSREKKESFPLTVTSAQKNPTAFYLCASSRDRGNYGYTFGSGTRLTVV.

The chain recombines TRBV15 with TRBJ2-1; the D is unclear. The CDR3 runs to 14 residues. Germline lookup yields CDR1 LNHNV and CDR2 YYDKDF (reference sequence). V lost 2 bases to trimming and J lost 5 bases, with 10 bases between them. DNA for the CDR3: TGTGCCACCAGCAGATCAAAAGCAAACAATGAGCAGTTCTTC. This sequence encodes CATSRSKANNEQFF.

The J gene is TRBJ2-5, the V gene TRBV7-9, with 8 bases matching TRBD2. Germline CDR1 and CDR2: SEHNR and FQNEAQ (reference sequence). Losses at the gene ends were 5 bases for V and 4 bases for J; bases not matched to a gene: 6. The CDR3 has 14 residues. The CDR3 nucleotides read TGTGCCAGCAGCCCGGCGGGGGGCAGAGAGACCCAGTACTTC. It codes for CASSPAGGRETQYF.

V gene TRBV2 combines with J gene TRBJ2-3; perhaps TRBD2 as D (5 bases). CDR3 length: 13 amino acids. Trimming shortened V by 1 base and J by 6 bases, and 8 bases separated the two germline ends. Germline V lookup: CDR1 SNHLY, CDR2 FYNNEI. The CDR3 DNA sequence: TGTGCCAGCAGTGAAGGACTACCGGATACGCAGTATTTT. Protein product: CASSEGLPDTQYF.

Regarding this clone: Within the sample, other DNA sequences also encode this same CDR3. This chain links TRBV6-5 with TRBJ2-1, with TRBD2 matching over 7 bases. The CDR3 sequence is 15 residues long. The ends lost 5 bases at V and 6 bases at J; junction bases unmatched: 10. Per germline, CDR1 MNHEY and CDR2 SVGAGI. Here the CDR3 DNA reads TGTGCCAGCAGTCCCAGGGAGGGGATTGGCAATGAGCAGTTCTTC. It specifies CASSPREGIGNEQFF.

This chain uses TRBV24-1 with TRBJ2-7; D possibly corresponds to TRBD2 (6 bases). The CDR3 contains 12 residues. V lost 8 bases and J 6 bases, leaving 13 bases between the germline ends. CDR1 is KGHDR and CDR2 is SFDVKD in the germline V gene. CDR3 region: CATKPGRCEQYF. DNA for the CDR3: TGTGCCACCAAGCCAGGGAGGTGCGAGCAGTACTTC.

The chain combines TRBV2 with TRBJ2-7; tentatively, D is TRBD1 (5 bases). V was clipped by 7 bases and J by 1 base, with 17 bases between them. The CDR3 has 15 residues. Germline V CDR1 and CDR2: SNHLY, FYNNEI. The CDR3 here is CASMGPGPLSYEQYF. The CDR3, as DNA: TGTGCCAGCATGGGGCCAGGGCCCCTTTCCTACGAGCAGTACTTC.

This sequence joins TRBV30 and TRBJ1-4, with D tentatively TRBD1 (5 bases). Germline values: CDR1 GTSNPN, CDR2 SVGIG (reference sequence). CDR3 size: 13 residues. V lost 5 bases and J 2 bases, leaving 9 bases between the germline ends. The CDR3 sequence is CAWGGGTNEKLFF. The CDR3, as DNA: TGTGCCTGGGGCGGGGGGACTAATGAAAAACTGTTTTTT.

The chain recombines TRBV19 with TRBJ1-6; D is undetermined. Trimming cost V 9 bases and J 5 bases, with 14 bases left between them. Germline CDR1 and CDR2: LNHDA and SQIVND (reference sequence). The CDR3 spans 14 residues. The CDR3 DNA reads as TGTGCCAGCAGAAGGACGGAGGATAATTCACCCCTCCACTTT. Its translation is CASRRTEDNSPLHF. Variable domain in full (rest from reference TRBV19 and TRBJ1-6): DGGITQSPKYLFRKEGQNVTLSCEQNLNHDAMYWYRQDPGQGLRLIYYSQIVNDFQKGDIAEGYSVSREKKESFPLTVTSAQKNPTAFYLCASRRTEDNSPLHFGNGTRLTVT.

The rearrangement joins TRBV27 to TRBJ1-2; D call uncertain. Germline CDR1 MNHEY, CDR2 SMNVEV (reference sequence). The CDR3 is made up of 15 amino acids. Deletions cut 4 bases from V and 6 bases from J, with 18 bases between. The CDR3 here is CASSYRQPGRDGYTF. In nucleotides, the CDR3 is TGTGCCAGCAGTTACCGACAACCCGGGCGGGATGGCTACACCTTC.

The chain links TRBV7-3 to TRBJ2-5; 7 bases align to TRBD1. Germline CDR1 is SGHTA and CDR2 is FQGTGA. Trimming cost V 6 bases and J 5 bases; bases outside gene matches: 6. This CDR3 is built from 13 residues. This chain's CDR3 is CASSSDRAETQYF. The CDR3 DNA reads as TGTGCCAGCAGTTCAGACAGGGCGGAGACCCAGTACTTC.